These 9 T cell receptor beta chains came from one sample sequenced in a study of T cell changes during pregnancy in multiple sclerosis (dated by TCRdb to the late 2010s). The library came from the immunoSEQ multiplex PCR assay. The source is immuneACCESS, and TCRdb retained only in-frame sequences with V and J called. Part of the clones is not carried over; for the studies checked, unresolved V genes explain less than half of this, and the remainder is unexplained. Across this sample there are tens of thousands of clones, with about 91% seen only once. Over 0.7% of the sample comes from the top ten. Sequences were derived from peripheral blood, sampled before pregnancy. All receptors come from a female donor with multiple sclerosis, enrolled in a pregnancy study.

The chain joins TRBV7-9 to TRBJ2-2; 9 bases fit TRBD1. The junction had 9 bases not matched to a gene; V was cut back by 6 bases and J by 4 bases. The CDR3 has 16 amino acids. CDR1 and CDR2 (germline): SEHNR, FQNEAQ (reference sequence). This chain's CDR3 is CASSPIGQGPTGELFF. As DNA, the CDR3 is TGTGCCAGCAGTCCGATTGGACAGGGGCCCACCGGGGAGCTGTTTTTT.

The chain joins TRBV12-5 to TRBJ1-5; D gene uncertain. Trimming removed 7 bases at V and 6 bases at J, with 16 bases between. CDR3 size: 14 residues. Germline V gives CDR1 LGHNT, CDR2 FRNRAP. The CDR3 loop reads CASALGSPGQPQHF. For the CDR3, the DNA is TGTGCTAGTGCCTTAGGCAGTCCGGGTCAGCCCCAGCATTTT. Supplemented by reference TRBV12-5 and TRBJ1-5, the full variable domain reads DARVTQTPRHKVTEMGQEVTMRCQPILGHNTVFWYRQTMMQGLELLAYFRNRAPLDDSGMPKDRFSAEMPDATLATLKIQPSEPRDSAVYFCASALGSPGQPQHFGDGTRLSIL.

This chain links TRBV7-9 with TRBJ1-2; D gene ambiguous. Looked up from germline, CDR1 is SEHNR and CDR2 is FQNEAQ (reference sequence). V lost 6 bases, J lost 4 bases, and 9 bases lay in between. CDR3 size: 12 residues. The CDR3 coding sequence is TGTGCCAGCAGACTCGGGGTCTATGGCTACACCTTC. Residues: CASRLGVYGYTF.

The V and J genes are TRBV6-5 and TRBJ1-4; tentative D call: TRBD1 (5 bases). The V end lost 4 bases, the J end lost 0 bases, and 9 bases lay between the germline ends. Looked up from germline, CDR1 is MNHEY and CDR2 is SVGAGI. This CDR3 region has 15 residues. CDR3 in DNA: TGTGCCAGCAGTTCATCGGGGGCAACTAATGAAAAACTGTTTTTT. It yields the protein CASSSSGATNEKLFF.

This clone turned up a few times. The chain uses TRBV15 and TRBJ1-2, with D uncertain. Per germline, CDR1 LNHNV and CDR2 YYDKDF (reference sequence). The CDR3 covers 15 residues. Trimming cost V 3 bases and J 4 bases, with 15 bases left between them. The CDR3 DNA reads as TGTGCCACCAGCAGGGAGGAGTCCCTTGTCTATGGCTACACCTTC. As protein: CATSREESLVYGYTF. Drawing the rest from reference TRBV15 and TRBJ1-2, the complete variable domain is DAMVIQNPRYQVTQFGKPVTLSCSQTLNHNVMYWYQQKSSQAPKLLFHYYDKDFNNEADTPDNFQSRRPNTSFCFLDIRSPGLGDTAMYLCATSREESLVYGYTFGSGTRLTVV.

The chain is built from TRBV30 and TRBJ1-2, with TRBD1 as a possible D gene (5 bases). From germline, CDR1 is GTSNPN and CDR2 SVGIG (reference sequence). The CDR3 has 13 amino acids. The germline V and J ends were trimmed by 5 bases and 8 bases, with 18 bases remaining between them. The CDR3 protein is CAWRAGQAGGYTF. The CDR3 nucleotides are TGTGCCTGGCGAGCGGGGCAGGCCGGGGGCTACACCTTC.

This clone has at least ten counts. This chain links TRBV25-1 with TRBJ2-7; 7 nucleotides line up with TRBD1. Germline V gene sequence: CDR1 MGHDK, CDR2 SYGVNS. The CDR3 is 14 residues long. V trimming: 4 bases; J trimming: 2 bases; junction bases outside the gene matches: 5. CDR3 sequence (DNA): TGTGCCAGCAGTGCAACAGGGGTTACCTACGAGCAGTACTTC. Its protein product is CASSATGVTYEQYF.

The rearrangement joins TRBV4-3 to TRBJ1-1; D possibly corresponds to TRBD1 (6 bases). V was pared by 1 base and J by 4 bases, with 10 bases between. The length of the CDR3 is 14 residues. Germline V gene data show CDR1 as LGHNA and CDR2 as YSLEER. CDR3 residues: CASSQAGAGTEAFF. The CDR3 DNA follows: TGCGCCAGCAGCCAAGCAGGGGCGGGCACTGAAGCTTTCTTT.

This sequence joins TRBV4-2 and TRBJ1-2; possible D gene TRBD1, 5 bases. The CDR3 runs to 14 residues. V dropped 4 bases and J dropped 4 bases, with 13 bases sitting between them. Germline V gives CDR1 LGHNA, CDR2 YNFKEQ. CDR3 sequence (DNA): TGTGCCAGCAGCCCGCCGACAGTATCCTATGGCTACACCTTC. This sequence encodes CASSPPTVSYGYTF.